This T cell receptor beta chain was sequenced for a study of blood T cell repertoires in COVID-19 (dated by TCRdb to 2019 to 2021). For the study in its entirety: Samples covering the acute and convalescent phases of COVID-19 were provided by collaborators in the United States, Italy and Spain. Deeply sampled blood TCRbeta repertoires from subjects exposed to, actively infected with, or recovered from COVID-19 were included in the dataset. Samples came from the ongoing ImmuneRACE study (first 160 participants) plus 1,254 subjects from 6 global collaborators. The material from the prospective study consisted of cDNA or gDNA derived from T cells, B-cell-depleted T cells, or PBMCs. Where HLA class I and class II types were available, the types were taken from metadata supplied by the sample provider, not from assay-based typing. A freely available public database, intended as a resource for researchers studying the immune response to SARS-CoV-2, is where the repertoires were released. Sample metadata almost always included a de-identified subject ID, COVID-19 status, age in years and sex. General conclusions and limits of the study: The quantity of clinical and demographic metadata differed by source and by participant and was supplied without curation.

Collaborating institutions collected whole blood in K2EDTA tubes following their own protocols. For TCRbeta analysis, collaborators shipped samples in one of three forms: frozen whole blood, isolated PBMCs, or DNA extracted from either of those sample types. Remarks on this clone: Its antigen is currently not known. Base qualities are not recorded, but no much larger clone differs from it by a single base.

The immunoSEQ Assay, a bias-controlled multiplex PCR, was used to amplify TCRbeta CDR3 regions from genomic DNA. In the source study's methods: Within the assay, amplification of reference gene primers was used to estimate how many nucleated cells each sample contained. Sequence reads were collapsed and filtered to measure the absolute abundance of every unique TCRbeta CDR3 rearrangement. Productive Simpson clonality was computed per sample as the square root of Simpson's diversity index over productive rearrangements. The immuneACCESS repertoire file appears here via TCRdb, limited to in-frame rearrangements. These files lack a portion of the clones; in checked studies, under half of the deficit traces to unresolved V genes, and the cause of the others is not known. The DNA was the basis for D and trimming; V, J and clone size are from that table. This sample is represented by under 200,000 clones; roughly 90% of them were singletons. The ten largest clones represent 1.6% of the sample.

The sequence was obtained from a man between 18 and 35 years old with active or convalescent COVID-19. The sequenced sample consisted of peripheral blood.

Here is the DNA: TGTGCCAGCAGTTACTCGTCCCACTCTGGAAACACCATATATTTT. Its coded protein is CASSYSSHSGNTIYF. The V gene is TRBV6-5 and the J gene is TRBJ1-3; too little of a D gene remains to name it. CDR1 MNHEY and CDR2 SVGAGI were looked up in the germline V gene. The V end loses 0 bases and the J end loses 0 bases, and a stretch of 6 bases separates them. The CDR3, cysteine through phenylalanine, is 15 amino acids long. The DNA shown is the 45-base CDR3, in frame from base 1.